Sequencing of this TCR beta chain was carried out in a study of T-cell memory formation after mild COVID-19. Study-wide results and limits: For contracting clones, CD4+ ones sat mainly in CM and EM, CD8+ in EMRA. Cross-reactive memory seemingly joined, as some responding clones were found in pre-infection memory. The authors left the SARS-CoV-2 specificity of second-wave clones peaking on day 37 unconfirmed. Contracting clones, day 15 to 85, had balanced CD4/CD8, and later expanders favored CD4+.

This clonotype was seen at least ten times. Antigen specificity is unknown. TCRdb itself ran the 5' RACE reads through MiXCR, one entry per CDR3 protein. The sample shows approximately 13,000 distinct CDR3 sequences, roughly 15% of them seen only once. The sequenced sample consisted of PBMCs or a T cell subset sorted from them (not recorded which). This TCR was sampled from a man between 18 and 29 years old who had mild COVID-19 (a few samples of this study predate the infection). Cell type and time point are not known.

The CDR3 protein is CASSVRGGTEAFF. DNA for the CDR3: TGTGCCAGCAGCGTTCGGGGAGGGACTGAAGCTTTCTTT. The genes are TRBV9 and TRBJ1-1; D gene ambiguous. The CDR3 covers 13 residues. V shed 2 bases and J shed 5 bases, with 10 bases lying between them. CDR1 and CDR2 from the germline V gene are SGDLS and YYNGEE.